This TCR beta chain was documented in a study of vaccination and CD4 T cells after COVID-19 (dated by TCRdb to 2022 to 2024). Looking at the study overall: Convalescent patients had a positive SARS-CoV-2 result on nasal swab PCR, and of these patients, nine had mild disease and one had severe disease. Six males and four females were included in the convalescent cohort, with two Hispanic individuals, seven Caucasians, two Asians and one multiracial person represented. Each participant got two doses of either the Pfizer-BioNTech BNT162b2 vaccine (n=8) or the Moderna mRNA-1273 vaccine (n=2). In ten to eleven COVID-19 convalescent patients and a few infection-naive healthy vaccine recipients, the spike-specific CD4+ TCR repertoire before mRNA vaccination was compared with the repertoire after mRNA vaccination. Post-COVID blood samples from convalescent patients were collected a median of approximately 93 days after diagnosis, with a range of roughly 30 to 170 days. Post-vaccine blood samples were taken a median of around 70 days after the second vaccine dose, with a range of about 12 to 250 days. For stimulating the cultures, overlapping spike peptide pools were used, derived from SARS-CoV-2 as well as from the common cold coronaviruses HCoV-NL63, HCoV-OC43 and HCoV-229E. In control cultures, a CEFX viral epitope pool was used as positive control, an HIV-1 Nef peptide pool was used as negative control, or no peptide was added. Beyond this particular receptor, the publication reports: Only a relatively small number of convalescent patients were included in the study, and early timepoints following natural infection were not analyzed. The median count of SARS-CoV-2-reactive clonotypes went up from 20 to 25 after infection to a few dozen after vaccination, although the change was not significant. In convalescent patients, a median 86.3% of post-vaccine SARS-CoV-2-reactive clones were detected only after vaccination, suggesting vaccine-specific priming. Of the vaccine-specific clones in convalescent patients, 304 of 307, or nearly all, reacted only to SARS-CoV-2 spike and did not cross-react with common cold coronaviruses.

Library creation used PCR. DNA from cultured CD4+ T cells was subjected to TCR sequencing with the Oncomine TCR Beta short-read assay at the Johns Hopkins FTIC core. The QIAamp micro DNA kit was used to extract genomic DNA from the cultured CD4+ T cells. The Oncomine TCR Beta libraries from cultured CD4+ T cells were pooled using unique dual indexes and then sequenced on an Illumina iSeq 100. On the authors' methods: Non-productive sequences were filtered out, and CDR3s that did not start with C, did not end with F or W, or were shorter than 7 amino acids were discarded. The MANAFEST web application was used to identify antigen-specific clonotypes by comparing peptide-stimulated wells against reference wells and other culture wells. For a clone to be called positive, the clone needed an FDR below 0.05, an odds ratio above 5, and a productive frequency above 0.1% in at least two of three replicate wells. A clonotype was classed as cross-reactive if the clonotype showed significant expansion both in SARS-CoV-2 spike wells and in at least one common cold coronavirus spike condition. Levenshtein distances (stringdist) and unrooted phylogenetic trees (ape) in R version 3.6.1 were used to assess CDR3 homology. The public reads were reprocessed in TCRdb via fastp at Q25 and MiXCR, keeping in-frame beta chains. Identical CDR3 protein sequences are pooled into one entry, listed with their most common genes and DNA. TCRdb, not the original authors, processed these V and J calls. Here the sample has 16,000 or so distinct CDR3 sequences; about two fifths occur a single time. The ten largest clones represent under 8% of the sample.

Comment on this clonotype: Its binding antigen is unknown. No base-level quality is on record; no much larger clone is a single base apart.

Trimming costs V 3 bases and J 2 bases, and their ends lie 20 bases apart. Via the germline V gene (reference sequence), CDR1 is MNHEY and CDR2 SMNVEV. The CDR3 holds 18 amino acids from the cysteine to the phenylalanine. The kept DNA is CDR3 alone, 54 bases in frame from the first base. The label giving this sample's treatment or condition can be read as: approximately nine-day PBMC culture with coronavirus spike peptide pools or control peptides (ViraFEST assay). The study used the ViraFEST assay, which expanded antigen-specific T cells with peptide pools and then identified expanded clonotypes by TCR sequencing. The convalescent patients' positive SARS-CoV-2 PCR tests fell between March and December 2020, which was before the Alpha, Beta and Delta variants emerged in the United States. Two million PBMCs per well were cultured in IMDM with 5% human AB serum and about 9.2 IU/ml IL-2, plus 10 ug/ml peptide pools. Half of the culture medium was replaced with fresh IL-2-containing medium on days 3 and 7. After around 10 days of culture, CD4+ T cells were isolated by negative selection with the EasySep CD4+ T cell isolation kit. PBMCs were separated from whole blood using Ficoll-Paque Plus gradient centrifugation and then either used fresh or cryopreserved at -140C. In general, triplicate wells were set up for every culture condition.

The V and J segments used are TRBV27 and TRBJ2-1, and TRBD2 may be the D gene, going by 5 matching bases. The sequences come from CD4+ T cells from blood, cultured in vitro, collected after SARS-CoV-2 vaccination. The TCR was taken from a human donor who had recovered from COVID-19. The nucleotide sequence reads TGTGCCAGCAGTTTTTGTCGAGGCGGGCTAAGGACCTACAATGAGCAGTTCTTC. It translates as CASSFCRGGLRTYNEQFF.